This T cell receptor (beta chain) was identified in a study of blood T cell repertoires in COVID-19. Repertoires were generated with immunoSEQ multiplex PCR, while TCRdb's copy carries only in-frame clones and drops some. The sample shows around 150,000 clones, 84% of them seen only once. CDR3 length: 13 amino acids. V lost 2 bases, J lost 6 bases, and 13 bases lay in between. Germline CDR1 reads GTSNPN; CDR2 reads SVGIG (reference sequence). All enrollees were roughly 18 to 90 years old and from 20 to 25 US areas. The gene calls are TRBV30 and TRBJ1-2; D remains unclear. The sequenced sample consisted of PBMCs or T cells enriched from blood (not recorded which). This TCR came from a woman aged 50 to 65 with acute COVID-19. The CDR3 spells CAWSPPMLHGYTF. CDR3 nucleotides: TGTGCCTGGAGTCCCCCTATGTTACATGGCTACACCTTC. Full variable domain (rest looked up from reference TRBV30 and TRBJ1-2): SQTIHQWPATLVQPVGSPLSLECTVEGTSNPNLYWYRQAAGRGLQLLFYSVGIGQISSEVPQNLSASRPQDRQFILSSKKLLLSDSGFYLCAWSPPMLHGYTFGSGTRLTVV.